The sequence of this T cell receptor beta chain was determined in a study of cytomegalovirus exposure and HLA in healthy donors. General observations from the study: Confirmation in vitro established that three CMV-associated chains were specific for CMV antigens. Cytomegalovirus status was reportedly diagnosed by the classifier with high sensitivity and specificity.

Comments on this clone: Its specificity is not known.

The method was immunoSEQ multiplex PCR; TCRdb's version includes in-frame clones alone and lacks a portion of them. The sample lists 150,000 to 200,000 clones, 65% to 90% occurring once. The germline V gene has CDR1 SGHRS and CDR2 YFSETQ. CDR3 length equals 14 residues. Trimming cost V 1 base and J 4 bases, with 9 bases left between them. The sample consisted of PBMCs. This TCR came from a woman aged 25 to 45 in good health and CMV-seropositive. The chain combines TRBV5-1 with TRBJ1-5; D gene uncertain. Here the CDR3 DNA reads TGCGCCAGCAGCTTGAACGACTTGAATCAGCCCCAGCATTTT. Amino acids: CASSLNDLNQPQHF.